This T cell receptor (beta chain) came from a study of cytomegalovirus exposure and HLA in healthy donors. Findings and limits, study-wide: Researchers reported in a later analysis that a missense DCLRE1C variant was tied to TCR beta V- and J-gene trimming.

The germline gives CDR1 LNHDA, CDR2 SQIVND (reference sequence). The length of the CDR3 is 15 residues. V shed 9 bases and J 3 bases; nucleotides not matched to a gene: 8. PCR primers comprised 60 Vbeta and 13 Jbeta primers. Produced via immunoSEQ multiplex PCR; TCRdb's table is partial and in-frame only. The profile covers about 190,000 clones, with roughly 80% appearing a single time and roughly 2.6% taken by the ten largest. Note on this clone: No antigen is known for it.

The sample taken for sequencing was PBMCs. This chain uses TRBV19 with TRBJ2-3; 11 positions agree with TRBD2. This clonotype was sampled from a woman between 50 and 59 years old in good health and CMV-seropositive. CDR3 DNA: TGTGCCAGCCGTAGCGGGGGGGCCTATACAGATACGCAGTATTTT. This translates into CASRSGGAYTDTQYF.